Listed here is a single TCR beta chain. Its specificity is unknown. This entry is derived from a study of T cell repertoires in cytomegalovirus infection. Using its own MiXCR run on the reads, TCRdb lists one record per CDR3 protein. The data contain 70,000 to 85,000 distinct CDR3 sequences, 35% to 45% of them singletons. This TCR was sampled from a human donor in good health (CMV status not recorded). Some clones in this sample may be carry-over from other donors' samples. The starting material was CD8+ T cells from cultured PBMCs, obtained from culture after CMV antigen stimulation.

This CDR3 reads CASRTERGQSSYNEQFF. As DNA, the CDR3 is TGTGCCAGCAGAACGGAAAGGGGACAGTCAAGTTACAATGAGCAGTTCTTC. The V call is TRBV6-1, the J call TRBJ2-1; 7 bases are shared with TRBD1. The CDR3 has 17 amino acids. Losses at the gene ends were 6 bases for V and 4 bases for J; bases not matched to a gene: 15. Germline-derived CDR1 and CDR2 are MNHNS and SASEGT.